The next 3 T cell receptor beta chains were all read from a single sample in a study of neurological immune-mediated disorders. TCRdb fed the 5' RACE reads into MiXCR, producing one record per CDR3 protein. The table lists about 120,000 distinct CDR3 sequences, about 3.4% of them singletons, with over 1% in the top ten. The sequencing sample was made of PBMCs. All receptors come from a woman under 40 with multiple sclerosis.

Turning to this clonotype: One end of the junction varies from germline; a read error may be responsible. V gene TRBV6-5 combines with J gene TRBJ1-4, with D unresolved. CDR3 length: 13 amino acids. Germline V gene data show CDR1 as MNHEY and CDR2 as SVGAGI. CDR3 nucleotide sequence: TGTGCCAGCATTGGAAGGAAAAATGAAACACTGTTTTTT. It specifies CASIGRKNETLFF.

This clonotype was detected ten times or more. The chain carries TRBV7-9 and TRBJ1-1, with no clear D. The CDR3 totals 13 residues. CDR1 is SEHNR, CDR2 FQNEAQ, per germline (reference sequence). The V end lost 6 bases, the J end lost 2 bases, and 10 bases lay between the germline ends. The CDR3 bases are TGTGCCAGCAGGAGTCTTGATAACACTGAAGCTTTCTTT. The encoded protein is CASRSLDNTEAFF.

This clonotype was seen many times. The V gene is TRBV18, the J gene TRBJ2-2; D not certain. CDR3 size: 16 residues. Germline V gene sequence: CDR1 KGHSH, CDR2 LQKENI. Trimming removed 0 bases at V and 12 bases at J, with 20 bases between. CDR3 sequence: CASSPPAPPSQLKLFF. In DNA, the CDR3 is TGTGCCAGCTCACCACCTGCTCCCCCCAGCCAACTTAAGCTGTTTTTT.